Listed here are 16 T cell receptor beta chains from one sample, sequenced in a study of T cell responses to AZD1222 COVID-19 vaccine. Sequenced by immunoSEQ multiplex PCR; TCRdb stores in-frame clones only, minus some. The sample holds 95,000 to 150,000 clones; just over 85% are singletons and the top ten take about 7.4%. The sample was peripheral blood, taken on day 0 of AZD1222 vaccination. All receptors come from an adult in good health.

The chain combines TRBV30 with TRBJ2-1, with D possibly matching TRBD1 (5 bases). Trimming removed 2 bases from V and 10 bases from J, with 21 bases in between. The length of the CDR3 is 15 residues. Per the germline V gene, CDR1 is GTSNPN and CDR2 is SVGIG (reference sequence). The CDR3 loop is CAWSPRWGGKGEQFF. CDR3 bases: TGTGCCTGGAGTCCCCGGTGGGGCGGCAAGGGGGAGCAGTTCTTC.

V usage is TRBV2 and J usage is TRBJ1-4; D call uncertain. CDR3 length: 14 amino acids. Looked up from germline, CDR1 is SNHLY and CDR2 is FYNNEI. Trimming removed 6 bases from V and 4 bases from J, with 12 bases in between. CDR3 sequence reads: CASSLRGNNEKLFF. CDR3 nucleotides: TGTGCCAGCAGCCTCCGTGGGAATAATGAAAAACTGTTTTTT.

The rearrangement joins TRBV21-1 to TRBJ2-7. TRBV21-1 is a recognized pseudogene. This CDR3 has 16 residues. The CDR3 loop is CASSKAPGPLTYEQYF. The CDR3, as DNA: TGTGCCAGCAGCAAAGCGCCGGGACCGCTTACCTACGAGCAGTACTTC.

A word on this clone: The junction shows a germline mismatch at one end, possibly a read error. This chain uses TRBV19 with TRBJ1-1, with TRBD1 matching 9 bases. Looked up from germline, CDR1 is LNHDA and CDR2 is SQIVND (reference sequence). The CDR3 runs 13 residues. The CDR3 here is CASIIDRGTEAFF. The CDR3 DNA sequence: TGTGCCAGTATTATAGACAGGGGGACTGAAGCTTTCTTT.

The chain uses TRBV6-5 and TRBJ2-7, with D perhaps TRBD1 (6 bases). This CDR3 region has 14 residues. Germline V gives CDR1 MNHEY, CDR2 SVGAGI. Trimming left V 4 bases short and J 6 bases short, with 16 bases between. The CDR3 nucleotides are TGTGCCAGCAGTTTCGGACAGAAGTGGGTCGAGCAGTACTTC. Translation gives CASSFGQKWVEQYF.

The V call is TRBV27, the J call TRBJ1-2; D uncertain. CDR3 length equals 13 residues. V lost 6 bases and J 4 bases, leaving 12 bases between the germline ends. Per the germline V gene, CDR1 is MNHEY and CDR2 is SMNVEV (reference sequence). The CDR3 DNA follows: TGTGCCAGCAGAGACACCGGGGTCTATGGCTACACCTTC. Translated, it gives CASRDTGVYGYTF.

This chain links TRBV6-5 with TRBJ1-4; TRBD1 matches at 7 bases. Trimming took 6 bases from V and 7 from J; bases not matched to a gene: 2. The CDR3 consists of 12 residues. CDR1 is MNHEY, CDR2 SVGAGI, per germline. CDR3 coding DNA: TGTGCCAGCAGGGACAGGCCTGAAAAACTGTTTTTT. It encodes CASRDRPEKLFF.

The gene calls are TRBV3-1 (or the pseudogene TRBV3-2) and TRBJ2-7; either TRBD1 or TRBD2 may fit D (5 bases each). Trimming took off 4 bases at V and 3 bases at J, with 10 bases between the two ends. Germline CDR1 LGHDT, CDR2 YNNKEL (reference sequence). The CDR3 spans 13 residues. The DNA for the CDR3 is TGTGCCAGCAGCCCGGGGCAGGTCTACGAGCAGTACTTC. Its protein product is CASSPGQVYEQYF.

The chain combines TRBV6-5 with TRBJ2-7, with a tentative D call TRBD2 (6 bases). The CDR3 loop spans 15 amino acids. Germline CDR1 reads MNHEY; CDR2 reads SVGAGI. Trimming took 4 bases from V and 0 from J, leaving 13 bases between them. The CDR3 reads CASSWRDHGSYEQYF. CDR3 bases: TGTGCCAGCAGTTGGAGGGACCACGGCTCCTACGAGCAGTACTTC.

The chain combines TRBV27 with TRBJ2-7; 13 positions agree with TRBD2. Germline V gene lookup returns CDR1 MNHEY and CDR2 SMNVEV (reference sequence). V was clipped by 4 bases and J by 4 bases; unmatched bases: 7. CDR3 length: 16 residues. The CDR3 is CASSSPRLAGGYEQYF. The DNA for the CDR3 is TGTGCCAGCAGTTCTCCCCGACTAGCGGGGGGATACGAGCAGTACTTC.

The CDR3: CASSYLLAGVLEQYF. The CDR3 DNA reads as TGTGCCAGCAGTTACCTCTTAGCGGGAGTTCTCGAGCAGTACTTC. The rearrangement links TRBV6-2 or TRBV6-3 to TRBJ2-7, with 9 bases identical to TRBD2. Trimming at V came to 2 bases and at J to 6 bases, leaving 8 bases not matched to a gene. CDR3 size: 15 residues. Germline V lookup: CDR1 MNHEY, CDR2 SVGEGT.

The chain recombines TRBV19 with TRBJ2-1; 10 bases line up with TRBD2. Trimming cost V 6 bases and J 5 bases; bases outside gene matches: 7. The CDR3 loop spans 15 amino acids. Germline-derived CDR1 and CDR2 are LNHDA and SQIVND (reference sequence). This CDR3 is CASRILAGTDNEQFF. The DNA of the CDR3 is TGTGCCAGTAGGATACTAGCGGGGACAGACAATGAGCAGTTCTTC.

CDR3 bases: TGTGCCAGTAGTTGGACAGGGGGGGAGACCCAGTACTTC. It yields the protein CASSWTGGETQYF. The V call is TRBV19, the J call TRBJ2-5, with TRBD1 matching 10 bases. Unmatched junction bases numbered 2, after V lost 5 bases and J lost 5 bases. The CDR3 loop spans 13 amino acids. Germline V CDR1 and CDR2: LNHDA, SQIVND (reference sequence).

This rearrangement joins TRBV13 to TRBJ2-5, with 9 nucleotides matching TRBD2. After removal of 0 bases from V and 6 bases from J, the junction contained 8 bases not matched to a gene. Germline V CDR1 and CDR2: PRHDT, FYEKMQ (reference sequence). This CDR3 is built from 16 residues. Here the CDR3 DNA reads TGTGCCAGCAGCTTAGGGCTAGCGGGGACCTCGAAGACCCAGTACTTC. Its protein is CASSLGLAGTSKTQYF.

The chain has TRBV10-2 and TRBJ2-7; TRBD1 agrees at 8 bases. Germline loops: CDR1 WSHSY, CDR2 SAAADI. This CDR3 comprises 15 residues. J was trimmed by 2 bases and V by 5 bases; bases with no gene match: 8. CDR3 in amino acids: CASSSLGQVPYEQYF. The CDR3 DNA is TGCGCCAGCAGTTCCTTGGGACAGGTCCCCTACGAGCAGTACTTC.

The CDR3 sequence is CASSGLSYEQYF. In DNA form, the CDR3 reads TGTGCCAGCAGCGGACTATCCTACGAGCAGTACTTC. The chain combines TRBV28 with TRBJ2-7; D is possibly TRBD2 (6 bases). The CDR3 contains 12 residues. With 6 bases removed from V and 1 base from J, the gap between germline ends came to 7 bases. Germline V gene lookup returns CDR1 MDHEN and CDR2 SYDVKM.